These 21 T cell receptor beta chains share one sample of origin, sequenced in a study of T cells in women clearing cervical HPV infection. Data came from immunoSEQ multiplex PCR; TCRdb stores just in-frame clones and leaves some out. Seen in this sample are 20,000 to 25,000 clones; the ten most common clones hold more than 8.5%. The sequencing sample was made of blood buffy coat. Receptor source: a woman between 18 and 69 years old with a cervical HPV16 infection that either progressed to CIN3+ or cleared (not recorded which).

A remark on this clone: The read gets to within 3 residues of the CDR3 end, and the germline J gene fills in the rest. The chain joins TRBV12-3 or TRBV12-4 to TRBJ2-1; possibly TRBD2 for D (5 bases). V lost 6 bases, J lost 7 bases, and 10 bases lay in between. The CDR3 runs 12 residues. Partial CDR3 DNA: TGTGCCAGCAGCCTTACTAGGAATGAG. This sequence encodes CASSLTRNE. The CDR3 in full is CASSLTRNEQFF.

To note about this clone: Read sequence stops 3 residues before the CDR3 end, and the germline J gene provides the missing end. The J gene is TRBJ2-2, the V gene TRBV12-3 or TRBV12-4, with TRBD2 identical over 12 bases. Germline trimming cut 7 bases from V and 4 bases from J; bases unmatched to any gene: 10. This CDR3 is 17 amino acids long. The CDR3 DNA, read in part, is TGTGCCAGCACTAATAGACTAGCGGGAGATGGCACCGGGGAG. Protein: CASTNRLAGDGTGE. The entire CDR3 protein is CASTNRLAGDGTGELFF.

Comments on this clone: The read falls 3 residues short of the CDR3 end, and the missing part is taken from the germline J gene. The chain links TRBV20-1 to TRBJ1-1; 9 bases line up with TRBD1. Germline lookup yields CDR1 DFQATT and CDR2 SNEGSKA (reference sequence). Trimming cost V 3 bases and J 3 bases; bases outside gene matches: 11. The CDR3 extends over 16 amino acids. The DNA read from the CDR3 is TGCAGTGCTAGCGGACAGGGGAGGGAGTGGGACACTGAA. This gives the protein CSASGQGREWDTE. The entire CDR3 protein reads CSASGQGREWDTEAFF.

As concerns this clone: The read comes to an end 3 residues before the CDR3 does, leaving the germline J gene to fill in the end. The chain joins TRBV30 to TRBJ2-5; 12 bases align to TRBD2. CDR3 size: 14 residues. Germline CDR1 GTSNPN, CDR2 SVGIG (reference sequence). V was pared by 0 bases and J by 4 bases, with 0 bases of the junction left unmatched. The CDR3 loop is CAWSVGLAGETQYF. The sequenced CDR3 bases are TGTGCCTGGAGTGTGGGACTAGCGGGAGAGACC.

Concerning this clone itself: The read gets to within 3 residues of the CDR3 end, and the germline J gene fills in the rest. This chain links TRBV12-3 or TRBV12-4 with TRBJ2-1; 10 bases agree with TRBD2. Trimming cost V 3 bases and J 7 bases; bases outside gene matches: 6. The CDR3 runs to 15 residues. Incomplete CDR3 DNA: TGTGCCAGCAGTTTTTTTCTAGCGGGGGAGAATGAG. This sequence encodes CASSFFLAGENE. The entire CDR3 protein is CASSFFLAGENEQFF.

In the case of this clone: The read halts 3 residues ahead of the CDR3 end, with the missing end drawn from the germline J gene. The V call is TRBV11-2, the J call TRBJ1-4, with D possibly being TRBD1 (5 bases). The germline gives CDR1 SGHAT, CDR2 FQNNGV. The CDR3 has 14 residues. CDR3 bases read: TGTGCCAGCAGCCCAATAAGGGGCAGGGATAAA. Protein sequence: CASSPIRGRDK. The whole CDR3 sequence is CASSPIRGRDKLFF.

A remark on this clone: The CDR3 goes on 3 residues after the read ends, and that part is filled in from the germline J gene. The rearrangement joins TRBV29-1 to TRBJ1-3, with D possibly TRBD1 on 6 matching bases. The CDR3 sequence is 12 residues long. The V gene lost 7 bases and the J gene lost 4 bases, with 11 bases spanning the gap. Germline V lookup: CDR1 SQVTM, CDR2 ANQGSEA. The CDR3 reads CSGRGGGNTIYF. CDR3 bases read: TGCAGCGGGAGGGGGGGCGGAAACACC.

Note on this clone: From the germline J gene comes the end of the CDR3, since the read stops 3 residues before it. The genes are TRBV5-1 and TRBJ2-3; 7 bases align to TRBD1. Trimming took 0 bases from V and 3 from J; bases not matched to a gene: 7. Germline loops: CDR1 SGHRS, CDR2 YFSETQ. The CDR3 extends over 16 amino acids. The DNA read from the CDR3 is TGCGCCAGCAGCTTGGGGGACAGATCGGGTACAGATACG. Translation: CASSLGDRSGTDT. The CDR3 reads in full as CASSLGDRSGTDTQYF.

Partial CDR3 DNA: TGCGCCAGCACCACCTCTCCCGGGACAGCGTATGGC. This sequence encodes CASTTSPGTAYG. In full, the CDR3 is CASTTSPGTAYGYTF. The gene calls are TRBV5-1 and TRBJ1-2; 7 bases are a match to TRBD1. The observed sequence ends 3 residues before the CDR3 terminus, with the missing tail filled in from the germline J gene. Germline values: CDR1 SGHRS, CDR2 YFSETQ. Trimming at V came to 6 bases and at J to 5 bases, leaving 13 bases not matched to a gene. The CDR3 spans 15 residues.

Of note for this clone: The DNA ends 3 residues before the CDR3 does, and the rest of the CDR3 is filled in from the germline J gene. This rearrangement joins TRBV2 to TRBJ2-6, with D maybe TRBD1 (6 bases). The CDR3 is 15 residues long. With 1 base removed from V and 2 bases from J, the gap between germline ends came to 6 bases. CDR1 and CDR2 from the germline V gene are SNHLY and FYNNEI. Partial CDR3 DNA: TGTGCCAGCAGTGAAGACAGGGCTGGGGCCAACGTC. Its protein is CASSEDRAGANV. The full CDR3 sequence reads CASSEDRAGANVLTF. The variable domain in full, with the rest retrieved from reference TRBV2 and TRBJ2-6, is EPEVTQTPSHQVTQMGQEVILRCVPISNHLYFYWYRQILGQKVEFLVSFYNNEISEKSEIFDDQFSVERPDGSNFTLKIRSTKLEDSAMYFCASSEDRAGANVLTFGAGSRLTVL.

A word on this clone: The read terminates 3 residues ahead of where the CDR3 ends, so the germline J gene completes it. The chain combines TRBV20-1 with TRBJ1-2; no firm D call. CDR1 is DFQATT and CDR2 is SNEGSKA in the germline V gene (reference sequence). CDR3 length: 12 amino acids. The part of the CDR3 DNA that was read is TGCAGTGCCCGCATGGGCTCCTGGGGC. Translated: CSARMGSWG. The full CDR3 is CSARMGSWGYTF.

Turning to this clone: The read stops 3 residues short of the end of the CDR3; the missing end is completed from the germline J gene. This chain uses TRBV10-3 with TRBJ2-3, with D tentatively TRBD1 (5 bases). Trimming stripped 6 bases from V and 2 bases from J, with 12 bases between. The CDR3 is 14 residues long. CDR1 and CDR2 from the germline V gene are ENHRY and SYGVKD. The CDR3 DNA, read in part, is TGTGCCATCAGAAGACAGCGAAACACAGATACG. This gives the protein CAIRRQRNTDT. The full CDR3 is CAIRRQRNTDTQYF.

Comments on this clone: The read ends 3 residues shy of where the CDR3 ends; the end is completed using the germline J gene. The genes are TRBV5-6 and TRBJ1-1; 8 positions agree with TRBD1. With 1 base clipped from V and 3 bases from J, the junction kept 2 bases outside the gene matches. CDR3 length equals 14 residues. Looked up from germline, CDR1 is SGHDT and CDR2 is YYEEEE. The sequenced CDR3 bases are TGTGCCAGCAGCTTGTTGGACAGGGACACTGAA. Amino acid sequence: CASSLLDRDTE. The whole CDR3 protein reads CASSLLDRDTEAFF.

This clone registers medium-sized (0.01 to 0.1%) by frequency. The CDR3 spells CSVQDRVSYEQYF. The CDR3 DNA, read in part, is TGCAGCGTCCAGGACAGGGTTTCCTACGAG. This sequence joins TRBV29-1 and TRBJ2-7, with TRBD1 matching 8 bases. The observed sequence ends 3 residues before the CDR3 terminus, with the missing tail filled in from the germline J gene. The CDR3 contains 13 residues. CDR1 and CDR2 (germline): SQVTM, ANQGSEA. V gave up 6 bases and J gave up 1 base; unmatched junction bases: 5.

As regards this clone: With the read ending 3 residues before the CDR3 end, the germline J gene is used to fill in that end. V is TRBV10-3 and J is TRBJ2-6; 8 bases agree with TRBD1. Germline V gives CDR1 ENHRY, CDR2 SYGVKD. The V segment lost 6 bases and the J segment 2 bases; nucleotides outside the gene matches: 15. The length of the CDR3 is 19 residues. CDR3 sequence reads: CAISRTGIGSTAGANVLTF. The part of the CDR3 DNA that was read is TGTGCCATCAGCCGGACAGGGATCGGTAGTACGGCTGGGGCCAACGTC.

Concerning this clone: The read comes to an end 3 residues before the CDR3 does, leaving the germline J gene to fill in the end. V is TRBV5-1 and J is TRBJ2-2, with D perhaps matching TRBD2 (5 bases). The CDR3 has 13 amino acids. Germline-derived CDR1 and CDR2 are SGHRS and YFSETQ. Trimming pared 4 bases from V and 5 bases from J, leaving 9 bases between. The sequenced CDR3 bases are TGCGCCAGCAGCGATACGGGGACCGGGGAG. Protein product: CASSDTGTGE. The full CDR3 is CASSDTGTGELFF.

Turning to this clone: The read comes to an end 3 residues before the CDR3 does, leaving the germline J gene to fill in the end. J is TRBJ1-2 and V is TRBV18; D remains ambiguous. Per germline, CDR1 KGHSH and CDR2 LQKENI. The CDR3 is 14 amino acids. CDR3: CASSPPLSRYDYTF. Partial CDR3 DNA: TGTGCCAGCTCACCCCCCCTTTCGCGTTACGAC.

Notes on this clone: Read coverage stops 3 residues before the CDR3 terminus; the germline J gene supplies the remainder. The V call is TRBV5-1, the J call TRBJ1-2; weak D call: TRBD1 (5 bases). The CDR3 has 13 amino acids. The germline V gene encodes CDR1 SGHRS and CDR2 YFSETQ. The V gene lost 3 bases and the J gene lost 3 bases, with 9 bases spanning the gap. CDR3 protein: CASSSRVDYGYTF. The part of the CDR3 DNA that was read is TGCGCCAGCAGCTCCAGGGTAGACTATGGC.

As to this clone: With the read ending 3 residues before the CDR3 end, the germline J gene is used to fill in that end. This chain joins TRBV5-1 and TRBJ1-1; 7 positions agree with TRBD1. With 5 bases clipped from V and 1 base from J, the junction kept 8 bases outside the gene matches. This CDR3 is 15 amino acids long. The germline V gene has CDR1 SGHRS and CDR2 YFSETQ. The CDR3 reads CASRSNRGSNTEAFF. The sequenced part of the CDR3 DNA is TGCGCCAGCAGGTCCAACAGGGGTTCGAACACTGAA.

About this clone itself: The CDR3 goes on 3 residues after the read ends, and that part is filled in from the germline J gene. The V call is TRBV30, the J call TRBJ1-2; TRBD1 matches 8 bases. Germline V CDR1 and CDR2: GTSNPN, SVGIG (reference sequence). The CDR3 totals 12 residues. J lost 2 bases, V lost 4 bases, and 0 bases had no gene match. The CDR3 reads CAWTGGNYGYTF. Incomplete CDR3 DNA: TGTGCCTGGACAGGGGGCAACTATGGC.

CDR3 amino acids: CASSLIRGDYGYTF. Partial CDR3 DNA: TGTGCCAGCAGCTTGATCAGGGGTGACTATGGC. The V and J genes are TRBV5-6 and TRBJ1-2, with D tentatively TRBD1 (6 bases). The read stops 3 residues short of the end of the CDR3; the missing end is completed from the germline J gene. Deletions cut 1 base from V and 3 bases from J, with 10 bases between. The CDR3 contains 14 residues. The germline V gene has CDR1 SGHDT and CDR2 YYEEEE.